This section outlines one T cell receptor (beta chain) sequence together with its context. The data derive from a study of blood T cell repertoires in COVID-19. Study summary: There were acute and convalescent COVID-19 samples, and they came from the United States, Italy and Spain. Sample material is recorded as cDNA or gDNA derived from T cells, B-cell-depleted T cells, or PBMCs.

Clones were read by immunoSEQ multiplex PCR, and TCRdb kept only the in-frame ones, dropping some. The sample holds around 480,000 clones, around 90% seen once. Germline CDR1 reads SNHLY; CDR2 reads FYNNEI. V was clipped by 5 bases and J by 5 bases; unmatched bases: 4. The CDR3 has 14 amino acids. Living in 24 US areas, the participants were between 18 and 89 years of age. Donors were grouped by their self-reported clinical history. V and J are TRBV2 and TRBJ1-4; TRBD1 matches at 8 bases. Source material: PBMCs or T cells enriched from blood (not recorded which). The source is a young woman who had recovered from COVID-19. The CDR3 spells CASSQDRENEKLFF. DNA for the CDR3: TGTGCCAGCAGTCAGGACAGGGAGAATGAAAAACTGTTTTTT.